These 22 T cell receptor beta chains were all obtained from the same sample, sequenced in a study of PD-1 blockade in classical Hodgkin lymphoma. Each of the patients experienced relapse following autologous stem cell transplantation, and their brentuximab vedotin exposure differed. Profiling relied on immunoSEQ multiplex PCR, and the TCRdb table lists in-frame clones only, not all of them. The data contain some 95,000 clones, 89% of them singletons. Here the sequenced sample was peripheral blood mononuclear cells (PBMCs), taken before the second cycle of nivolumab. These receptors came from a human donor with classical Hodgkin lymphoma.

The genes are TRBV4-1 and TRBJ2-7; D possibly uses TRBD1 or TRBD2 (6 bases each). Per germline, CDR1 MGHRA and CDR2 YSYEKL. Deletions cut 1 base from V and 7 bases from J, with 14 bases between. The CDR3 covers 14 residues. CDR3 coding DNA: TGCGCCAGCAGCCAAGTCAGGGGACTCCGTGAGCAGTACTTC. Protein: CASSQVRGLREQYF.

The chain has TRBV7-9 and TRBJ2-3; 12 bases align to TRBD2. From germline, CDR1 is SEHNR and CDR2 FQNEAQ (reference sequence). This CDR3 region has 18 residues. With V trimmed by 6 bases and J by 6 bases, 16 bases remained unmatched. CDR3 in amino acids: CASSWETSGRGDPDTQYF. CDR3 nucleotide sequence: TGTGCCAGCAGTTGGGAGACTAGCGGGAGAGGAGATCCGGATACGCAGTATTTT. Filled out from reference TRBV7-9 and TRBJ2-3, the complete variable domain reads DTGVSQNPRHKITKRGQNVTFRCDPISEHNRLYWYRQTLGQGPEFLTYFQNEAQLEKSRLLSDRFSAERPKGSFSTLEIQRTEQGDSAMYLCASSWETSGRGDPDTQYFGPGTRLTVL.

Comments on this clone: The same CDR3 arises from other DNA sequences in this sample as well. V is TRBV27 and J is TRBJ2-1; 9 bases are shared with TRBD2. V dropped 2 bases and J dropped 4; count of bases not matched to a gene: 3. The CDR3 covers 15 residues. CDR1 and CDR2 (germline): MNHEY, SMNVEV (reference sequence). CDR3 residues: CASSLGTSGYNEQFF. The DNA for the CDR3 is TGTGCCAGCAGTTTAGGTACTAGCGGGTACAATGAGCAGTTCTTC.

DNA of the CDR3: TGTGCCTGGAGTGTAGGGGCGGGGGCGTACGAGCAGTACTTC. It is translated as CAWSVGAGAYEQYF. V and J are TRBV30 and TRBJ2-7; a weak D match, TRBD2 (7 bases). The CDR3 totals 14 residues. Germline V gene sequence: CDR1 GTSNPN, CDR2 SVGIG (reference sequence). The ends were cut back, 0 bases at V and 4 bases at J, with 13 bases in the middle. The entire variable domain, with the rest obtained from reference TRBV30 and TRBJ2-7, is as follows: SQTIHQWPATLVQPVGSPLSLECTVEGTSNPNLYWYRQAAGRGLQLLFYSVGIGQISSEVPQNLSASRPQDRQFILSSKKLLLSDSGFYLCAWSVGAGAYEQYFGPGTRLTVT.

The genes are TRBV5-1 and TRBJ2-7; no clear D. Germline loops: CDR1 SGHRS, CDR2 YFSETQ. Between the trimmed V and J ends, which lost 0 bases and 2 bases, there was a span of 9 bases. This CDR3 is 14 amino acids long. The CDR3 DNA reads as TGCGCCAGCAGCTTGGAGGTCAGGACCTACGAGCAGTACTTC. Translating gives CASSLEVRTYEQYF. Based on the CDR3 plus reference TRBV5-1 and TRBJ2-7, the full variable domain is KAGVTQTPRYLIKTRGQQVTLSCSPISGHRSVSWYQQTPGQGLQFLFEYFSETQRNKGNFPGRFSGRQFSNSRSEMNVSTLELGDSALYLCASSLEVRTYEQYFGPGTRLTVT.

This chain connects TRBV30 to TRBJ1-4, with D unresolved. V lost 3 bases and J lost 5, with 10 bases in between. Germline-derived CDR1 and CDR2 are GTSNPN and SVGIG (reference sequence). The CDR3 covers 13 residues. The CDR3 nucleotides read TGTGCCTGGAGGGACGGTTTCAATGAAAAACTGTTTTTT. Its translation: CAWRDGFNEKLFF.

The CDR3 loop reads CASKLAETSYNEQFF. The CDR3 DNA follows: TGTGCCAGCAAACTAGCGGAGACCTCCTACAATGAGCAGTTCTTC. The rearrangement joins TRBV28 to TRBJ2-1, with TRBD2 identical over 8 bases. V shed 7 bases, J shed 0 bases, and the junction held 5 bases outside the gene matches. The CDR3 consists of 15 residues. Per germline, CDR1 MDHEN and CDR2 SYDVKM.

V usage is TRBV27 and J usage is TRBJ2-1; 11 nucleotides agree with TRBD2. V was clipped by 6 bases and J by 6 bases; unmatched bases: 7. CDR3 size: 15 residues. Germline V lookup: CDR1 MNHEY, CDR2 SMNVEV (reference sequence). This CDR3 is CASSVAGGVGNEQFF. In DNA, the CDR3 is TGTGCCAGCAGCGTAGCGGGAGGGGTGGGCAATGAGCAGTTCTTC.

CDR3 in DNA: TGTGCCAGCAGTTACGGGCTGTCCTACGAGCAGTACTTC. This sequence encodes CASSYGLSYEQYF. The V and J genes are TRBV6-5 and TRBJ2-7; D unclear. Germline V gene lookup returns CDR1 MNHEY and CDR2 SVGAGI. Trimming cost V 2 bases and J 1 base, with 6 bases left between them. The CDR3 has 13 amino acids.

The chain recombines TRBV11-2 with TRBJ1-4; D is ambiguous. V was trimmed by 2 bases and J by 5 bases, leaving 15 bases between them. CDR1 and CDR2 (germline): SGHAT, FQNNGV. CDR3 length: 16 residues. CDR3 sequence reads: CASSLRSVAFNEKLFF. The CDR3 DNA reads as TGTGCCAGCAGCTTACGGAGTGTGGCTTTCAATGAAAAACTGTTTTTT. The variable domain in full, with the rest retrieved from reference TRBV11-2 and TRBJ1-4, is EAGVAQSPRYKIIEKRQSVAFWCNPISGHATLYWYQQILGQGPKLLIQFQNNGVVDDSQLPKDRFSAERLKGVDSTLKIQPAKLEDSAVYLCASSLRSVAFNEKLFFGSGTQLSVL.

In DNA form, the CDR3 reads TGTGCCAGCAGTGAAGCGTTCAGGGCCTATGGCTACACCTTC. Translation gives CASSEAFRAYGYTF. This rearrangement joins TRBV2 to TRBJ1-2; a weak D match, TRBD1 (5 bases). The V gene lost 0 bases and the J gene lost 4 bases, with 9 bases spanning the gap. The CDR3 loop spans 14 amino acids. Germline CDR1 SNHLY, CDR2 FYNNEI.

V and J are TRBV2 and TRBJ2-5; possibly TRBD2 for D (7 bases). V was trimmed by 6 bases and J by 2 bases, leaving 19 bases between them. This CDR3 contains 16 residues. Germline loops: CDR1 SNHLY, CDR2 FYNNEI. CDR3 loop: CASRLLGGGGQETQYF. CDR3 nucleotides: TGTGCCAGCAGACTTCTGGGAGGGGGAGGACAAGAGACCCAGTACTTC.

In this sample, this clone turned up once. The CDR3 nucleotides read TGTGACCCCCCCGGGAACACTGAAGCTTTCTTT. Protein product: CDPPGNTEAFF. This sequence joins TRBV7-9 and TRBJ1-1, with no clear D. The germline gives CDR1 SEHNR, CDR2 FQNEAQ (reference sequence). The CDR3 sequence is 11 residues long. The full variable domain, completed using reference TRBV7-9 and TRBJ1-1, is DTGVSQNPRHKITKRGQNVTFRCDPISEHNRLYWYRQTLGQGPEFLTYFQNEAQLEKSRLLSDRFSAERPKGSFSTLEIQRTEQGDSAMYLCDPPGNTEAFFGQGTRLTVV.

J is TRBJ2-1 and V is TRBV6-5; no firm D call. The germline gives CDR1 MNHEY, CDR2 SVGAGI. The CDR3 has 13 residues. The V and J ends lost 6 bases and 9 bases respectively, with 15 bases between them. CDR3 sequence (DNA): TGTGCCAGCAGGGGTAGTTGGGCCTTTGAGCAGTTCTTC. Protein: CASRGSWAFEQFF.

The V call is TRBV23-1, the J call TRBJ2-3; 12 nucleotides agree with TRBD2. TRBV23-1 is filed as an ORF, its function uncertain. V lost 2 bases to trimming and J lost 5 bases; unmatched junction nucleotides: 5. The CDR3 has 16 amino acids. CDR3 in amino acids: CASSQLAGGPGDTQYF. Written as DNA, the CDR3 is TGCGCCAGCAGTCAACTAGCGGGAGGGCCGGGAGATACGCAGTATTTT.

As for this clone: Additional DNA sequences in this sample encode the identical CDR3. The chain is built from TRBV19 and TRBJ2-2; D is unresolved. Germline CDR1 LNHDA, CDR2 SQIVND (reference sequence). This CDR3 spans 12 amino acids. V was shortened by 6 bases and J by 1 base, with 3 bases between the two germline ends. The CDR3 bases are TGTGCCAGTAGCAGGAACACCGGGGAGCTGTTTTTT. Its translation is CASSRNTGELFF.

This clone has a handful of counts. V gene TRBV5-1 combines with J gene TRBJ2-1; 10 bases match TRBD2. V shed 3 bases and J 2 bases; nucleotides not matched to a gene: 20. The germline V gene encodes CDR1 SGHRS and CDR2 YFSETQ. The CDR3 is 21 amino acids. The CDR3 is CASSSLPVIRTLAGAYNEQFF. For the CDR3, the DNA is TGCGCCAGCAGCTCCCTTCCTGTCATACGTACGCTAGCGGGAGCCTACAATGAGCAGTTCTTC.

This chain connects TRBV6-1 to TRBJ1-4; D is possibly TRBD1 (6 bases). The V and J ends lost 6 bases and 3 bases respectively, with 8 bases between them. Germline V CDR1 and CDR2: MNHNS, SASEGT. The CDR3 covers 13 residues. The CDR3 spells CASRGAANEKLFF. The CDR3 DNA follows: TGTGCCAGCAGGGGGGCGGCTAATGAAAAACTGTTTTTT.

The gene calls are TRBV18 and TRBJ2-2; no firm D call. Germline values: CDR1 KGHSH, CDR2 LQKENI. This CDR3 is 13 amino acids long. V lost 3 bases, J lost 7 bases, and 9 bases lay in between. CDR3 residues: CASSPATIGELFF. DNA for the CDR3: TGTGCCAGCTCACCTGCGACGATCGGGGAGCTGTTTTTT.

The chain recombines TRBV2 with TRBJ2-5; D is unclear. CDR1 SNHLY and CDR2 FYNNEI come from the germline V gene. The CDR3 is 13 amino acids. The germline V and J ends were trimmed by 3 bases and 5 bases, with 10 bases remaining between them. CDR3 amino acids: CASSDNFGETQYF. For the CDR3, the DNA is TGTGCCAGCAGTGATAACTTCGGGGAGACCCAGTACTTC. The whole variable domain, filled in from reference TRBV2 and TRBJ2-5, reads EPEVTQTPSHQVTQMGQEVILRCVPISNHLYFYWYRQILGQKVEFLVSFYNNEISEKSEIFDDQFSVERPDGSNFTLKIRSTKLEDSAMYFCASSDNFGETQYFGPGTRLLVL.

The J gene is TRBJ1-2, the V gene TRBV7-3; D perhaps matches TRBD1 (5 bases). V lost 3 bases and J lost 6, with 17 bases in between. The CDR3 length is 15 residues. Looked up from germline, CDR1 is SGHTA and CDR2 is FQGTGA. The CDR3 sequence: CASSFDSRSLNGYTF. As DNA, the CDR3 is TGTGCCAGCAGCTTTGACAGCCGTAGCCTAAATGGCTACACCTTC. Supplemented by reference TRBV7-3 and TRBJ1-2, the full variable domain reads GAGVSQTPSNKVTEKGKYVELRCDPISGHTALYWYRQSLGQGPEFLIYFQGTGAADDSGLPNDRFFAVRPEGSVSTLKIQRTERGDSAVYLCASSFDSRSLNGYTFGSGTRLTVV.

This chain connects TRBV15 to TRBJ1-4; D unclear. The CDR3 is 15 residues long. Per the germline V gene, CDR1 is LNHNV and CDR2 is YYDKDF (reference sequence). Deletions cut 0 bases from V and 4 bases from J, with 9 bases between. The CDR3 nucleotides are TGTGCCACCAGCAGAGATGGAGGGTTTAATGAAAAACTGTTTTTT. Translated, it gives CATSRDGGFNEKLFF.